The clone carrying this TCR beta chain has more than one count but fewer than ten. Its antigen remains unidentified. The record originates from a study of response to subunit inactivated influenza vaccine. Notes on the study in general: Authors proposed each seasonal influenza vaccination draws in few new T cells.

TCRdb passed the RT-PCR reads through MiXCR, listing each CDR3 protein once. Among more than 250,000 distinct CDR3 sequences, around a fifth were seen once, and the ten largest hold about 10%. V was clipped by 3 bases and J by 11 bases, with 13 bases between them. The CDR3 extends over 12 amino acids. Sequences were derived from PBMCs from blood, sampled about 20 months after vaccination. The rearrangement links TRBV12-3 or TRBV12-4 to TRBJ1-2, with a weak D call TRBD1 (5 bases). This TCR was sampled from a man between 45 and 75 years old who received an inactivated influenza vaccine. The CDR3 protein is CASSLVRAKYTF. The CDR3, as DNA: TGTGCCAGCAGTTTGGTCAGGGCAAAGTACACCTTC.